A selection of T cell receptor beta chains follows, all from one sample in a study of molecular identifiers for immune sequencing clone quantification. TCRdb analysed the PCR reads with MiXCR anew, one entry per CDR3 protein. The sample carries roughly 300,000 distinct CDR3 sequences, about 23% recorded once. Material: naive CD8+ T cells from blood, with Jurkat cell RNA spiked in. The source of these receptors is a human donor in good health. Some libraries in this study had Jurkat cell RNA spiked in. Both conserved end residues are part of each CDR3. The order of the fields is CDR3 protein, CDR3 DNA, D gene, V gene, J gene, clone size. A D gene is named only where the DNA matches it firmly. Clone size is shown for a subset of rows, as once, few, many or a class of expanded clone.

CASSLEVSYEQYF	TGCGCCAGCAGCTTGGAGGTCTCCTACGAGCAGTACTTC	NA	TRBV5-1	TRBJ2-7	many
CASSQGLAGPDTQYF	TGTGCCAGCAGCCAAGGACTAGCGGGACCAGATACGCAGTATTTT	TRBD2	TRBV3-1	TRBJ2-3	NA
CASRETGLYEQYF	TGTGCCAGCAGAGAAACAGGTCTATACGAGCAGTACTTC	NA	TRBV27	TRBJ2-7	many
CASSQTTGNTEAFF	TGTGCCAGCAGCCAAACGACAGGGAACACTGAAGCTTTCTTT	NA	TRBV7-9	TRBJ1-1	many
CGSSRYGTGLYSGNTIYF	TGTGGCAGCAGCCGATACGGGACAGGGCTTTACTCTGGAAACACCATATATTTT	TRBD1	TRBV7-9	TRBJ1-3	few
CASSFTGKGGSTEAFF	TGTGCCAGCAGTTTCACAGGAAAAGGGGGGAGCACTGAAGCTTTCTTT	NA	TRBV12-3/TRBV12-4	TRBJ1-1	few
CASSLFATEAFF	TGTGCCAGCAGCTTATTTGCCACTGAAGCTTTCTTT	NA	TRBV7-9	TRBJ1-1	many
CASSPGTGRAEAFF	TGTGCCAGCAGCCCGGGGACAGGGCGGGCTGAAGCTTTCTTT	TRBD1	TRBV7-2	TRBJ1-1	many
CASSPLAGTITDTQYF	TGTGCCAGCAGTCCTTTAGCGGGGACGATCACAGATACGCAGTATTTT	TRBD2	TRBV7-2	TRBJ2-3	many
CASSPHDPAGAGSTIYF	TGTGCCAGCAGTCCGCATGACCCGGCCGGAGCGGGAAGCACCATATATTTT	NA	TRBV6-5	TRBJ1-3	NA
CASSLGPEPLHF	TGTGCCAGCAGCTTAGGGCCCGAACCCCTCCACTTT	NA	TRBV7-9	TRBJ1-6	few
CASSQDMTGAANEQFF	TGCGCCAGCAGCCAAGATATGACGGGAGCTGCCAATGAGCAGTTCTTC	NA	TRBV4-1	TRBJ2-1	few
CASSSGLAGVHSYEQYF	TGTGCCAGCAGCTCGGGACTAGCGGGAGTTCACTCCTACGAGCAGTACTTC	TRBD2	TRBV13	TRBJ2-7	NA
CASSFISSTDTQYF	TGTGCCAGCAGTTTTATTAGTAGCACAGATACGCAGTATTTT	NA	TRBV12-3/TRBV12-4	TRBJ2-3	many
CASSRDSSYNEQFF	TGTGCCAGCAGCCGGGACAGCTCCTACAATGAGCAGTTCTTC	TRBD1	TRBV2	TRBJ2-1	few
CASSQTQGYRTEAFF	TGCGCCAGCAGCCAAACACAGGGTTACAGGACTGAAGCTTTCTTT	NA	TRBV4-3	TRBJ1-1	many
CASKSTRDSQETQYF	TGTGCCAGCAAGTCTACCCGGGACAGCCAAGAGACCCAGTACTTC	TRBD1	TRBV7-6	TRBJ2-5	many
CSVVATEAFF	TGCAGCGTTGTAGCTACTGAAGCTTTCTTT	NA	TRBV29-1	TRBJ1-1	many
CASSPEPGRPSTDTQYF	TGCGCCAGCAGCCCGGAGCCAGGGAGGCCTAGCACAGATACGCAGTATTTT	NA	TRBV4-3	TRBJ2-3	few
CASSKVDRPNTEAFF	TGTGCCAGCAGCAAGGTGGACAGACCGAACACTGAAGCTTTCTTT	NA	TRBV7-9	TRBJ1-1	few
CSVQWWREVNTEAFF	TGCAGCGTTCAATGGTGGAGGGAGGTTAACACTGAAGCTTTCTTT	NA	TRBV29-1	TRBJ1-1	few
CASSQEVIGEKLFF	TGCGCCAGCAGCCAAGAAGTCATCGGTGAAAAACTGTTTTTT	NA	TRBV4-3	TRBJ1-4	NA
CASSLETGSYNTEAFF	TGTGCCAGCAGCTTAGAAACAGGGTCGTATAACACTGAAGCTTTCTTT	NA	TRBV13	TRBJ1-1	many
CASSGYRGKETQYF	TGTGCCAGCAGTGGGTACAGGGGTAAAGAGACCCAGTACTTC	TRBD1	TRBV6-5	TRBJ2-5	NA